This TCR beta chain comes out of a study of a mutant IDH1 vaccine in newly diagnosed glioma (dated by TCRdb to the early 2020s). Regarding the complete study: Of the approximately 34 treated patients, approximately 62% were male and roughly 38% were female, and a mean age of around 40 years was recorded. Prior to enrollment, patients had been given standard therapy consisting of radiotherapy alone, temozolomide alone, or radiochemotherapy with temozolomide, with the combination given to most patients. Peripheral blood was collected at six visits: V03 (baseline), V05, V07, V10, V12 and V13. Longitudinal TCRB deep sequencing was performed for some 25 treated patients wherever samples were available for exploratory analyses. The paper's findings and limits, for the study overall: Immune responses induced by the vaccine were seen in 90% to 95% of patients across multiple MHC alleles. Availability determined which PBMC samples were chosen for TCRB deep sequencing. Pseudoprogression appeared unrelated to alterations in the top peripheral T cell clonotypes detected by TCRB sequencing. According to the authors, sample limitations meant that analyses of patient blood samples could not be reproduced.

As to this clone: No cognate antigen has been identified for it. No clone much larger than this one lies a single base away; base qualities are absent.

Receptor amplification or capture employed the immunoSEQ multiplex PCR assay. Rearranged TCR beta chain sequences were amplified with the hsTCRB Kit following the manufacturer's protocol. Sequencing of TCRB libraries was carried out on an Illumina MiSeq. The paper's data handling went like this. The proprietary platform of the kit vendor was used for demultiplexing, trimming and gene mapping. The clones in this table, taken by TCRdb from immuneACCESS, are in-frame only. Not every clone is retained; where verified, under half of the shortfall comes from an unresolved V gene, and the cause of the rest is unknown. V, J and clone size reflect that table, while D and trimming were determined from the DNA. Across this sample there are under 35,000 clones, with over 75% seen only once. The top ten clonotypes cover roughly a fifth of the sample. V drops 3 bases and J drops 4 bases, leaving 7 bases in between. The CDR3 runs 13 residues from the cysteine to the phenylalanine. Left in the record is the CDR3 DNA by itself, 39 bases read in frame from the first base. From the germline V gene (reference sequence), CDR1 is LNHDA and CDR2 is SQIVND.

The label giving this sample's time point can be read as: baseline, week 1 (first vaccination visit). Interpreted using the paper, the treatment or condition label stands for: pre-vaccination baseline after standard-of-care therapy. Newly diagnosed WHO grade 3 or 4 IDH1-mutant astrocytomas showing loss of nuclear ATRX were present in the donors. The samples were drawn from NOA16, a multicentre, single-arm, open-label phase I trial in Germany that tested a mutant IDH1 peptide vaccine in humans for the first time. Visit V03 blood draws served as the baseline sample for immunogenicity testing. Genomic DNA for TCRB sequencing was isolated from EDTA blood with the DNeasy Blood and Tissue Kit.

This receptor was taken from a young man with glioma. The sequence links TRBV19 to TRBJ1-5; a weak D assignment points to TRBD1 (6 bases agree). Here the sequenced sample was PBMCs, taken from a glioma patient treated with radiotherapy, temozolomide or both. The CDR3 protein is CASSIGQNQPQHF. In nucleotide form, the sequence is TGTGCCAGTAGTATCGGACAGAATCAGCCCCAGCATTTT. The CDR3 plus the reference TRBV19 and TRBJ1-5 genes for the other parts give the full variable domain: DGGITQSPKYLFRKEGQNVTLSCEQNLNHDAMYWYRQDPGQGLRLIYYSQIVNDFQKGDIAEGYSVSREKKESFPLTVTSAQKNPTAFYLCASSIGQNQPQHFGDGTRLSIL.